Described below is a single T cell receptor beta chain sequence and its context. Antigen: not known. RNA transcripts were the template for amplifying TCR beta CDR3 regions. TCR CDR3 regions were first amplified by RT-PCR with HTBI primers. Using its own MiXCR run on the multiplex PCR reads, TCRdb lists one record per CDR3 protein. The sample records 350,000 or so distinct CDR3 sequences, roughly a sixth being singletons. This sample was included in a study of T cells in Graves' hyperthyroidism and ophthalmopathy. Per germline, CDR1 SNHLY and CDR2 FYNNEI. This CDR3 comprises 10 residues. V was shortened by 11 bases and J by 5 bases, with 9 bases between the two germline ends. Study-wide points: Model-based prediction identified ophthalmopathy a median 6.5 months prior to its onset.

Hyperthyroidism was newly diagnosed in patients aged 18 to 65 (duration under 2 months). The rearrangement uses TRBV2 and TRBJ1-2, with D hard to call. Sequencing was done on a sample of blood. The receptor comes from a woman in her 30s with Graves' hyperthyroidism that later progressed to Graves' ophthalmopathy. CDR3 in DNA: TGTGCCCGAGGCGGGTATGGCTACACCTTC. It specifies CARGGYGYTF. Full variable domain (remainder filled in from reference TRBV2 and TRBJ1-2): EPEVTQTPSHQVTQMGQEVILRCVPISNHLYFYWYRQILGQKVEFLVSFYNNEISEKSEIFDDQFSVERPDGSNFTLKIRSTKLEDSAMYFCARGGYGYTFGSGTRLTVV.